Presented here are 26 T cell receptor beta chains from one specimen sequenced in a study of blood T cell repertoires in COVID-19. The method was immunoSEQ multiplex PCR; TCRdb's version includes in-frame clones alone and lacks a portion of them. The sample yields nearly 80,000 clones, less than 90% seen once. The sample consisted of peripheral blood. These receptors were obtained from a man in his fifties or sixties with acute or convalescent COVID-19.

The chain carries TRBV28 and TRBJ2-1; 8 bases are shared with TRBD2. Germline V gives CDR1 MDHEN, CDR2 SYDVKM. The CDR3 totals 13 residues. V lost 5 bases and J lost 8; bases outside the gene matches: 5. In nucleotides, the CDR3 is TGTGCCAGCAGTCCGCGGACTAGCCATGAGCAGTTCTTC. It is translated as CASSPRTSHEQFF.

This chain joins TRBV11-3 and TRBJ1-1; D is possibly TRBD1 (5 bases). Trimming took 5 bases from V and 5 from J, leaving 12 bases between them. Germline CDR1 SGHNT, CDR2 YENEEA. The CDR3 is 13 amino acids. CDR3 bases: TGTGCCAGCAGCCCAGGGATAAGGACTGAAGCTTTCTTT. This encodes CASSPGIRTEAFF.

This sequence joins TRBV7-2 and TRBJ2-7; D may be TRBD2 (6 bases). The CDR3 spans 15 residues. Germline V gene data show CDR1 as SGHTA and CDR2 as FQGNSA. Trimming took off 5 bases at V and 0 bases at J, with 14 bases between the two ends. CDR3 sequence: CASSRNSGSSYEQYF. For the CDR3, the DNA is TGTGCCAGCAGCCGCAATAGCGGAAGCTCCTACGAGCAGTACTTC.

The genes are TRBV7-8 and TRBJ2-7; the match to TRBD2 covers 10 bases. The CDR3 runs 17 residues. V dropped 1 base and J dropped 4; count of bases not matched to a gene: 10. From germline, CDR1 is SGHVS and CDR2 FQNEAQ. The CDR3 reads CASSLGDASGGLYEQYF. The CDR3 DNA reads as TGTGCCAGCAGCTTAGGCGACGCTAGCGGGGGTCTGTACGAGCAGTACTTC.

The gene calls are TRBV19 and TRBJ2-1, with 14 bases lining up with TRBD2. CDR3 length: 16 amino acids. Losses at the gene ends were 2 bases for V and 7 bases for J; bases not matched to a gene: 4. Germline assignment: CDR1 LNHDA and CDR2 SQIVND (reference sequence). The chain's CDR3 is CASSIRGLAGVNEQFF. The CDR3 DNA reads TGTGCCAGTAGTATAAGGGGACTAGCGGGAGTAAATGAGCAGTTCTTC.

The rearrangement uses TRBV28 and TRBJ1-5, with D possibly TRBD1 on 5 matching bases. The CDR3 sequence is 15 residues long. The V end lost 2 bases, the J end lost 1 base, and 9 bases lay between the germline ends. Germline CDR1 is MDHEN and CDR2 is SYDVKM. In DNA, the CDR3 is TGTGCCAGCAGTTTAGGGGGGACGAGCAATCAGCCCCAGCATTTT. Translating it yields CASSLGGTSNQPQHF.

This CDR3 reads CASSVQGANYGYTF. The CDR3 nucleotides read TGTGCCAGCAGTGTACAGGGGGCTAACTATGGCTACACCTTC. The J gene is TRBJ1-2, the V gene TRBV27; 8 nucleotides match TRBD1. The CDR3 has 14 residues. V dropped 5 bases and J dropped 0; count of bases not matched to a gene: 2. From germline, CDR1 is MNHEY and CDR2 SMNVEV (reference sequence).

V is TRBV6-1 and J is TRBJ2-1; 13 bases fit TRBD2. Looked up from germline, CDR1 is MNHNS and CDR2 is SASEGT. The CDR3 is 17 amino acids. The V gene end was trimmed by 3 bases and the J gene end by 9 bases; junction bases not matched to a gene: 11. The chain's CDR3 is CASSDGTSGTVWGEQFF. The DNA for the CDR3 is TGTGCCAGCAGTGATGGGACTAGCGGGACGGTCTGGGGTGAGCAGTTCTTC.

This clone is categorized as medium-sized (0.01 to 0.1%). In DNA, the CDR3 is TGTGCCAGTACTGAGTCTAATGAAAAACTGTTTTTT. As protein: CASTESNEKLFF. The V and J genes are TRBV19 and TRBJ1-4, with D unresolved. CDR3 size: 12 residues. The V and J ends lost 7 bases and 3 bases respectively, with 6 bases between them. Germline CDR1 LNHDA, CDR2 SQIVND (reference sequence). The variable domain in full, completed from reference TRBV19 and TRBJ1-4, reads DGGITQSPKYLFRKEGQNVTLSCEQNLNHDAMYWYRQDPGQGLRLIYYSQIVNDFQKGDIAEGYSVSREKKESFPLTVTSAQKNPTAFYLCASTESNEKLFFGSGTQLSVL.

The CDR3 reads CASSALQLSYGYTF. The CDR3 DNA sequence: TGTGCCAGCAGCGCCCTCCAACTGAGCTATGGCTACACCTTC. The V call is TRBV7-8, the J call TRBJ1-2; D call uncertain. The V gene lost 5 bases and the J gene lost 4 bases, with 14 bases spanning the gap. CDR3 length equals 14 residues. The V gene's germline CDR1 is SGHVS and CDR2 FQNEAQ.

This clone came up a few times. The V call is TRBV19, the J call TRBJ2-5, with D maybe TRBD2 (5 bases). The CDR3 extends over 14 amino acids. Per the germline V gene, CDR1 is LNHDA and CDR2 is SQIVND (reference sequence). V gave up 7 bases and J gave up 5 bases, with 17 bases separating them. The CDR3 coding sequence is TGTGCCAGTAAGGTGGGAGACCCCTTCGAGACCCAGTACTTC. Protein product: CASKVGDPFETQYF.

The chain employs TRBV2 and TRBJ2-5; tentatively, D is TRBD1 (6 bases). This CDR3 is 13 amino acids long. Germline CDR1 is SNHLY and CDR2 is FYNNEI. Deletions cut 1 base from V and 5 bases from J, with 8 bases between. The CDR3: CASSEDRVETQYF. The CDR3 DNA is TGTGCCAGCAGTGAAGACAGGGTCGAGACCCAGTACTTC.

The rearrangement uses TRBV27 and TRBJ2-1; D is perhaps TRBD2 (6 bases). Per germline, CDR1 MNHEY and CDR2 SMNVEV (reference sequence). V lost 5 bases and J 0 bases, leaving 17 bases between the germline ends. The CDR3 totals 17 residues. The CDR3 DNA follows: TGTGCCAGCAGTCCGTCCTCCGGGACTCTCTCCTACAATGAGCAGTTCTTC. It specifies CASSPSSGTLSYNEQFF.

The chain uses TRBV23-1 and TRBJ2-2; 9 positions match TRBD1. TRBV23-1 is an ORF for which the function is uncertain. The V segment lost 7 bases and the J segment 0 bases; nucleotides outside the gene matches: 18. The CDR3 totals 20 residues. The CDR3 loop is CASTLLRRDRENANTGELFF. CDR3 DNA sequence: TGCGCCAGCACTTTATTGCGTCGGGACAGGGAAAACGCGAACACCGGGGAGCTGTTTTTT.

The rearrangement links TRBV4-1 to TRBJ2-7, with 8 positions matching TRBD1. Germline V lookup: CDR1 MGHRA, CDR2 YSYEKL. V gave up 2 bases and J gave up 5 bases; unmatched junction bases: 2. The CDR3 spans 13 residues. The CDR3 spells CASSQYRGNEQYF. The DNA for the CDR3 is TGCGCCAGCAGCCAATACAGGGGGAACGAGCAGTACTTC.

This clone showed up just a few times. This chain links TRBV6-6 with TRBJ1-3; TRBD1 is a possible D gene (5 bases). Germline assignment: CDR1 MNHNY and CDR2 SVGAGI (reference sequence). The V gene lost 8 bases and the J gene lost 7 bases, with 12 bases spanning the gap. The CDR3 contains 12 residues. DNA for the CDR3: TGTGCCAGCTCCCTTGCAGGGAACACCATATATTTT. This sequence encodes CASSLAGNTIYF.

This chain links TRBV11-3 with TRBJ2-7, with a weak D call TRBD1 (6 bases). CDR1 and CDR2 (germline): SGHNT, YENEEA. There are 15 residues in the CDR3. Trimming cost V 1 base and J 4 bases, with 14 bases left between them. CDR3 protein: CASSLVGAGAYEQYF. CDR3 bases: TGTGCCAGCAGCTTAGTTGGGGCAGGGGCTTACGAGCAGTACTTC.

The chain has TRBV7-9 and TRBJ2-2, with TRBD1 matching over 10 bases. Trimming cost V 4 bases and J 5 bases; bases outside gene matches: 1. The CDR3 sequence is 14 residues long. Germline V gene lookup returns CDR1 SEHNR and CDR2 FQNEAQ (reference sequence). The CDR3 coding sequence is TGTGCCAGCAGCTGGACAGGGGGGACCGGGGAGCTGTTTTTT. Translated: CASSWTGGTGELFF.

The chain has TRBV20-1 and TRBJ2-1; 7 bases match TRBD2. The CDR3 spans 15 residues. J lost 3 bases, V lost 3 bases, and 8 bases had no gene match. CDR1 and CDR2 from the germline V gene are DFQATT and SNEGSKA (reference sequence). This chain's CDR3 is CSASGGVEHYNEQFF. For the CDR3, the DNA is TGCAGTGCTAGTGGGGGGGTAGAGCACTACAATGAGCAGTTCTTC.

The rearrangement links TRBV9 to TRBJ2-2; D remains unclear. CDR3 length: 12 residues. The germline V and J ends were trimmed by 5 bases and 7 bases, with 9 bases remaining between them. Germline CDR1 reads SGDLS; CDR2 reads YYNGEE. CDR3 bases: TGTGCCAGCAGTGCTAGTGTCGGGGAGCTGTTTTTT. The encoded protein is CASSASVGELFF.

J is TRBJ2-1 and V is TRBV3-1 (or the pseudogene TRBV3-2), with 7 bases fitting TRBD2. V was pared by 2 bases and J by 6 bases, with 13 bases of the junction left unmatched. The CDR3 contains 17 residues. The germline V gene has CDR1 LGHDT and CDR2 YNNKEL (reference sequence). The CDR3, as DNA: TGTGCCAGCAGCCAACCCACCAGGGCTAGCGGAATCAATGAGCAGTTCTTC. Protein: CASSQPTRASGINEQFF.

For the CDR3, the DNA is TGCGCCAGCCGCCCGGGACTAGCGGGATCCCACGAGCAGTACTTC. It is translated as CASRPGLAGSHEQYF. This sequence joins TRBV5-1 and TRBJ2-7; 13 bases align to TRBD2. J gave up 5 bases and V 7 bases, and 9 bases lay outside the gene matches. Germline V gene sequence: CDR1 SGHRS, CDR2 YFSETQ. The CDR3 sequence is 15 residues long.

The chain has TRBV7-8 and TRBJ2-7; a weak D match, TRBD2 (5 bases). This CDR3 contains 13 residues. The germline gives CDR1 SGHVS, CDR2 FQNEAQ. V lost 5 bases and J 2 bases, leaving 10 bases between the germline ends. CDR3 amino acids: CASSRRSAYEQYF. The DNA of the CDR3 is TGTGCCAGCAGCCGGAGGTCGGCCTACGAGCAGTACTTC. The whole variable domain, remainder taken from reference TRBV7-8 and TRBJ2-7, is GAGVSQSPRYKVAKRGQDVALRCDPISGHVSLFWYQQALGQGPEFLTYFQNEAQLDKSGLPSDRFFAERPEGSVSTLKIQRTQQEDSAVYLCASSRRSAYEQYFGPGTRLTVT.

The chain recombines TRBV24-1 with TRBJ2-5; 12 nucleotides align to TRBD2. Germline V gene sequence: CDR1 KGHDR, CDR2 SFDVKD. Trimming at V came to 0 bases and at J to 3 bases, leaving 7 bases not matched to a gene. CDR3 length: 18 residues. CDR3 sequence (DNA): TGTGCCACCAGTGATTTGAGGGGGACTAGCGGGCGGAAAGAGACCCAGTACTTC. Amino acids: CATSDLRGTSGRKETQYF.

The chain uses TRBV11-3 and TRBJ1-6; D is unclear. The CDR3 length is 13 residues. V was clipped by 0 bases and J by 10 bases, with 7 bases between them. The germline gives CDR1 SGHNT, CDR2 YENEEA. The CDR3 protein is CASSLDIRSPLHF. For the CDR3, the DNA is TGTGCCAGCAGCTTAGATATTCGGTCACCCCTCCACTTT.

The gene calls are TRBV19 and TRBJ2-3; 10 nucleotides agree with TRBD2. V shed 7 bases, J shed 0 bases, and the junction held 4 bases outside the gene matches. This CDR3 has 15 residues. The V gene's germline CDR1 is LNHDA and CDR2 SQIVND (reference sequence). The CDR3 protein is CASTSTSGSTDTQYF. Here the CDR3 DNA reads TGTGCCAGTACCTCGACTAGCGGGAGCACAGATACGCAGTATTTT.